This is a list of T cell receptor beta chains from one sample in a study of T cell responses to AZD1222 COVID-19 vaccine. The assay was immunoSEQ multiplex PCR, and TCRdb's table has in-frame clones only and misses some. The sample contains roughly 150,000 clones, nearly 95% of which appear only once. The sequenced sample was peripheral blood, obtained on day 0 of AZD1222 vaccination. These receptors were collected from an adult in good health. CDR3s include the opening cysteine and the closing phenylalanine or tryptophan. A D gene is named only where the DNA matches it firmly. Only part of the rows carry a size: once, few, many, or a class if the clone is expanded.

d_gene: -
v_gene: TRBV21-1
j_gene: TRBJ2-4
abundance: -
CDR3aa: CASSNEGKLAKNIQYF
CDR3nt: TGTGCCAGCAGCAACGAGGGGAAACTAGCCAAAAACATTCAGTACTTC

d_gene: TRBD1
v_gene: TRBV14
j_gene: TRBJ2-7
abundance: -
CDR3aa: CASRQTGKSSYEQYF
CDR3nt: TGTGCCAGCAGACAGACAGGGAAGAGCTCCTACGAGCAGTACTTC

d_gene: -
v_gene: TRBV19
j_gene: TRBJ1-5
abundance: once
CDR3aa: CASSRQSNQPQHF
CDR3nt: TGTGCCAGTAGTCGACAGAGCAATCAGCCCCAGCATTTT

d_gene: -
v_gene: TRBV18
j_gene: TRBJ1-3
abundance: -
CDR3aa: CASSNSNLRNTIYF
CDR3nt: TGTGCCAGCTCCAACTCTAATTTGCGAAACACCATATATTTT

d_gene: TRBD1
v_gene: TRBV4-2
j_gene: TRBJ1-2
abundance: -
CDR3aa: CASSQAGTGPNYGYTF
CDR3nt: TGTGCCAGCAGCCAAGCCGGGACAGGCCCTAACTATGGCTACACCTTC

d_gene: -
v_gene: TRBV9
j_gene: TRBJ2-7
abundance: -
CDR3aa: CASSVDQRAYEQYF
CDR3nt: TGTGCCAGCAGCGTAGACCAGCGGGCCTACGAGCAGTACTTC

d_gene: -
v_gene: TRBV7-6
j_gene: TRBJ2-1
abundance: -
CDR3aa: CASSLFTGGSYNEQFF
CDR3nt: TGTGCCAGCAGCTTATTTACCGGGGGCTCCTACAATGAGCAGTTCTTC

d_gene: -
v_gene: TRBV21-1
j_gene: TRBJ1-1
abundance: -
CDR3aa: CASSKGVARGITNTEAFF
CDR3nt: -

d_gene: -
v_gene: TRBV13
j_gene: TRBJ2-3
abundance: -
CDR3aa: CASSSMGVGGTDTQYF
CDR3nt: TGTGCCAGCAGCTCGATGGGGGTGGGAGGCACAGATACGCAGTATTTT

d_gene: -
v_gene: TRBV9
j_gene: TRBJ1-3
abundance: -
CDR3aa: CASSATGTFGNTIYF
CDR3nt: TGTGCCAGCAGCGCCACCGGGACATTCGGAAACACCATATATTTT

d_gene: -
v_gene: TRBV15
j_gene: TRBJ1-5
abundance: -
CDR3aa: CATSRDYGGSQPQHF
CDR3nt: TGTGCCACCAGCAGAGATTACGGGGGCAGTCAGCCCCAGCATTTT

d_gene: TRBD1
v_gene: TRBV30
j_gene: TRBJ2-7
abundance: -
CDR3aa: CALHRGSSYEQYF
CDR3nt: TGTGCCTTGCACAGGGGTAGCTCCTACGAGCAGTACTTC

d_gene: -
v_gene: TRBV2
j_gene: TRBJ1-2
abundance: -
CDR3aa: CASMSGNYGYTF
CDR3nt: TGTGCCAGCATGTCCGGCAACTATGGCTACACCTTC

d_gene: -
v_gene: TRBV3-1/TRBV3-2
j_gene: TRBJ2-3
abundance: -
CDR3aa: CASSPQGPDTQYF
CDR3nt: TGTGCCAGCAGCCCGCAGGGTCCAGATACGCAGTATTTT

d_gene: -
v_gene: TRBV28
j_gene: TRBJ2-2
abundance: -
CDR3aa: CASRQVDPGELFF
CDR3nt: TGTGCCAGCAGACAGGTGGACCCCGGGGAGCTGTTTTTT

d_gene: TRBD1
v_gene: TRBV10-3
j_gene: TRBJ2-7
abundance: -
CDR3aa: CAISLTGPYEQYF
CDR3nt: TGTGCCATCAGTCTGACAGGGCCCTACGAGCAGTACTTC

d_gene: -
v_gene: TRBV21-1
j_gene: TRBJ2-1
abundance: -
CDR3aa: CASSKGTAKNEQFF
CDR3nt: TGTGCCAGCAGCAAAGGAACAGCAAAAAATGAGCAGTTCTTC

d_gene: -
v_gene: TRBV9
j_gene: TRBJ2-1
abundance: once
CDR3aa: CASTPAGEIRNEQFF
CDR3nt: TGTGCCAGCACCCCCGCTGGGGAGATTAGGAATGAGCAGTTCTTC

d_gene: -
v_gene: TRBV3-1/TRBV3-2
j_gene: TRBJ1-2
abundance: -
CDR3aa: CASSLQQVSSYTF
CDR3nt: TGTGCCAGCAGCCTTCAACAGGTCTCGAGCTACACCTTC